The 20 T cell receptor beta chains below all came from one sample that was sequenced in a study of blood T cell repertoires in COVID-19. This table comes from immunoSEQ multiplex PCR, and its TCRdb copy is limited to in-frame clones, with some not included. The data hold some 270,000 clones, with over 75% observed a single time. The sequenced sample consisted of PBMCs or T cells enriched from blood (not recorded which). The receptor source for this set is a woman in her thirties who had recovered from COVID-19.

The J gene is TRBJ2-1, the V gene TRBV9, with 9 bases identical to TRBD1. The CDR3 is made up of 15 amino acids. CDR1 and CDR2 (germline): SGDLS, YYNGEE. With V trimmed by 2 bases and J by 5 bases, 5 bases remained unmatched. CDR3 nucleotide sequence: TGTGCCAGCAGCGTGGCCGGACAGGGGCACAATGAGCAGTTCTTC. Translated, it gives CASSVAGQGHNEQFF.

CDR3 DNA: TGTGCCACCAGCGGTTTTGCGGGACTAGGGGGCAATGAGCAGTTCTTC. Protein product: CATSGFAGLGGNEQFF. The chain carries TRBV15 and TRBJ2-1, with 8 bases matching TRBD2. The CDR3 consists of 16 residues. Germline assignment: CDR1 LNHNV and CDR2 YYDKDF (reference sequence). With V trimmed by 5 bases and J by 6 bases, 12 bases remained unmatched.

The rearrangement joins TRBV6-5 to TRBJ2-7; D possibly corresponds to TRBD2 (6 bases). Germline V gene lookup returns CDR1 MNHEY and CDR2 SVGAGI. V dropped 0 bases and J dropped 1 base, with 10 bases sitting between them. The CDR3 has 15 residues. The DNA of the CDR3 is TGTGCCAGCAGTTACTCGAGGGAGGCTTCCTACGAGCAGTACTTC. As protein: CASSYSREASYEQYF.

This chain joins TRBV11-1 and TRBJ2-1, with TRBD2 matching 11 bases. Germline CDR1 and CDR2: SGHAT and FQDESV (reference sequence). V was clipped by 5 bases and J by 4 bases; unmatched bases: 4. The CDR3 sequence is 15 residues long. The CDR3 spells CASSQSSGGYNEQFF. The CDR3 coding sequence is TGTGCCAGCAGCCAATCTAGCGGGGGGTACAATGAGCAGTTCTTC. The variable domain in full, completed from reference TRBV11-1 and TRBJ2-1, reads EAEVAQSPRYKITEKSQAVAFWCDPISGHATLYWYRQILGQGPELLVQFQDESVVDDSQLPKDRFSAERLKGVDSTLKIQPAELGDSAMYLCASSQSSGGYNEQFFGPGTRLTVL.

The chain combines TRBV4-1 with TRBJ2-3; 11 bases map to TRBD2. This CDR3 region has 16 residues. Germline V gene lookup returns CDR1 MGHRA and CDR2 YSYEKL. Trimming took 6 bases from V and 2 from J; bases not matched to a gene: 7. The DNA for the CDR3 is TGCGCCAGCAGGTCCGGGACTAGCGGCGACACAGATACGCAGTATTTT. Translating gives CASRSGTSGDTDTQYF.

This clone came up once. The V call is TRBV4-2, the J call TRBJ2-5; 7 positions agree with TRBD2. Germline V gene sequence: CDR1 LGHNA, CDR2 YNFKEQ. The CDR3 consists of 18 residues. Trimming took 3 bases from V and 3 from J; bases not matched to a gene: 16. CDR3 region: CASSHQGGNRDYEETQYF. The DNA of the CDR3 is TGTGCCAGCAGCCACCAGGGCGGTAACCGGGACTACGAAGAGACCCAGTACTTC.

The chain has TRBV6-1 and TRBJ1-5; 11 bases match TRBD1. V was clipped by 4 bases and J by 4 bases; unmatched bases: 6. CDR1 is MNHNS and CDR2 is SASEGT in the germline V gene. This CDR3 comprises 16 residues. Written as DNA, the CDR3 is TGTGCCAGCAGTGCGCACCGGGACAGGGGGAATCAGCCCCAGCATTTT. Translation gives CASSAHRDRGNQPQHF.

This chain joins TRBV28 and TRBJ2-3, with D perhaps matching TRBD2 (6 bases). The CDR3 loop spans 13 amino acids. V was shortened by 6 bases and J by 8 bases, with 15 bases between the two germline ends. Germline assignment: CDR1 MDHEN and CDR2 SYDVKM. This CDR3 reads CASRQTPGVTQYF. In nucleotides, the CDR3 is TGTGCCAGCAGACAGACGCCGGGGGTTACGCAGTATTTT.

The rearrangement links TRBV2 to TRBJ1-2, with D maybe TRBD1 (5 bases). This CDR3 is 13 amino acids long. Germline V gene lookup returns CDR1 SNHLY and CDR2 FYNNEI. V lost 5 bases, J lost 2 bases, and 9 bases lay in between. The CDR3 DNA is TGTGCCAGCAGTAAACAGGAAAACTATGGCTACACCTTC. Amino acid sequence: CASSKQENYGYTF. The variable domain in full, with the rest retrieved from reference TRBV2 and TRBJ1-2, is EPEVTQTPSHQVTQMGQEVILRCVPISNHLYFYWYRQILGQKVEFLVSFYNNEISEKSEIFDDQFSVERPDGSNFTLKIRSTKLEDSAMYFCASSKQENYGYTFGSGTRLTVV.

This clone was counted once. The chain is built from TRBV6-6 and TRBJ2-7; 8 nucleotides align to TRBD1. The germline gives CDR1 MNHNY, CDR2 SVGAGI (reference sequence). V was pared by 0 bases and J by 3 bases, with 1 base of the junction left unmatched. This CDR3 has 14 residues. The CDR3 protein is CASSYSTGGYEQYF. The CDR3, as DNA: TGTGCCAGCAGTTACTCTACAGGGGGCTACGAGCAGTACTTC.

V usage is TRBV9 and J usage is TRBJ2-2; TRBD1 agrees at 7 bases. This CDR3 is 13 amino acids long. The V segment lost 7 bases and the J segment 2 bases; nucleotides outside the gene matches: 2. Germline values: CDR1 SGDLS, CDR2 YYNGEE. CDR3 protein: CASGQANTGELFF. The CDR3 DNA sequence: TGTGCCAGCGGACAGGCCAACACCGGGGAGCTGTTTTTT.

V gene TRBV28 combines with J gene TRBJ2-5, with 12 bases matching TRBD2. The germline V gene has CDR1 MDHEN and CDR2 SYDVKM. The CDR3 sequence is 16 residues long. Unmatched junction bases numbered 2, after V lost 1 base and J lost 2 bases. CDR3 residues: CASSLFTSGGQETQYF. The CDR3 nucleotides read TGTGCCAGCAGTTTATTTACTAGCGGGGGGCAAGAGACCCAGTACTTC.

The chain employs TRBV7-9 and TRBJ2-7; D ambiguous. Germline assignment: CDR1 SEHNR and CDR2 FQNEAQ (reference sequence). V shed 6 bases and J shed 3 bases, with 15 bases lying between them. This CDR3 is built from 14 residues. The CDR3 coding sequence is TGTGCCAGCAGAGAACCGAGCCCCAACTACGAGCAGTACTTC. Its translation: CASREPSPNYEQYF.

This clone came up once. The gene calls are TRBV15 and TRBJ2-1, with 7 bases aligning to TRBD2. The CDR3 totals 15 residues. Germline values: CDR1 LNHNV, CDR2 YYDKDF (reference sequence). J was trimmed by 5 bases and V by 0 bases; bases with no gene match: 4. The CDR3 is CATSRDGAGDNEQFF. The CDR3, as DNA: TGTGCCACCAGCAGAGACGGGGCGGGAGACAATGAGCAGTTCTTC.

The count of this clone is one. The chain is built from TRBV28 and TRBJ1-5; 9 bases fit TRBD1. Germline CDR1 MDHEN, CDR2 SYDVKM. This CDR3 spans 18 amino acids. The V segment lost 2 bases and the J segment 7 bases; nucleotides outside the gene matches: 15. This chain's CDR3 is CASSLAPRWGQGGQPQHF. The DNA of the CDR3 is TGTGCCAGCAGTTTAGCGCCACGGTGGGGACAGGGTGGCCAGCCCCAGCATTTT.

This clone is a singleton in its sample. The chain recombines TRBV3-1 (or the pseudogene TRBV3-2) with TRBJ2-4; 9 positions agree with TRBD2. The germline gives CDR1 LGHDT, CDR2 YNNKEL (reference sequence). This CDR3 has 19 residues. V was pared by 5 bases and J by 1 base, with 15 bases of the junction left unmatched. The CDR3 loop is CASSSRHRAGGWAKNIQYF. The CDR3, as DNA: TGTGCCAGCAGCTCCCGCCATAGAGCGGGGGGTTGGGCCAAAAACATTCAGTACTTC.

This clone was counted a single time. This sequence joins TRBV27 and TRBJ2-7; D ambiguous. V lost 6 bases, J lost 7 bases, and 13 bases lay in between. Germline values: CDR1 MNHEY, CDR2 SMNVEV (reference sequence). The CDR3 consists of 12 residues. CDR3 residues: CASSPSGWEQYF. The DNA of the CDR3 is TGTGCCAGCAGCCCATCGGGTTGGGAGCAGTACTTC.

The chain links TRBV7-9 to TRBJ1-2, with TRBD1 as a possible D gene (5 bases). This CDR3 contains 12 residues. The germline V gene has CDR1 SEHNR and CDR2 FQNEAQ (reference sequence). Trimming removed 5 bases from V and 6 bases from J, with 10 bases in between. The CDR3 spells CASSRRQHGYTF. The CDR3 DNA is TGTGCCAGCAGCCGAAGACAGCATGGCTACACCTTC.

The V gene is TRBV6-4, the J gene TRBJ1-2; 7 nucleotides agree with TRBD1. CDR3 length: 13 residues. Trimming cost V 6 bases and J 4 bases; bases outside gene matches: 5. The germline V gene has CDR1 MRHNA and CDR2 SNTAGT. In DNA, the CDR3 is TGTGCCAGCAGAGGGGGCCTTCTCTATGGCTACACCTTC. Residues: CASRGGLLYGYTF.

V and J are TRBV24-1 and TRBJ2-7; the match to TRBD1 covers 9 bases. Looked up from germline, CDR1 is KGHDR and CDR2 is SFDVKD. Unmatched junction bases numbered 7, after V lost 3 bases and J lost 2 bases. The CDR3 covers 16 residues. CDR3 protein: CATSDPGQGRPYEQYF. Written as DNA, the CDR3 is TGTGCCACCAGTGATCCGGGACAGGGAAGGCCCTACGAGCAGTACTTC.